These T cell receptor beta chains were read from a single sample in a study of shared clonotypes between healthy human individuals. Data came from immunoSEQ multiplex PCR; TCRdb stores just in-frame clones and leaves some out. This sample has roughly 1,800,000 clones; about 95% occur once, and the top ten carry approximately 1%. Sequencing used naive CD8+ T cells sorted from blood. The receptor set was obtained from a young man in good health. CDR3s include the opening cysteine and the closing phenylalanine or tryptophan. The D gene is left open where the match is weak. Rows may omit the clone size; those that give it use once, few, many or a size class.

CDR3 DNA: TGCGCCAGCAGCCGTGACAGGGGGCCTCCCTACGAGCAGTACTTC
CDR3 protein: CASSRDRGPPYEQYF
clone size: once
J gene: TRBJ2-7
CDR3 length: 15
V gene: TRBV4-1
D gene: TRBD1

CDR3 DNA: TGTGCCAGCAGGTTGACAGGCCCCAATTCACCCCTCCACTTT
CDR3 protein: CASRLTGPNSPLHF
clone size: .
J gene: TRBJ1-6
CDR3 length: 14
V gene: TRBV2
D gene: .

CDR3 DNA: TGCGCCAGCAGCTTGGATACCGGGACAGCCTATGGCTACACCTTC
CDR3 protein: CASSLDTGTAYGYTF
clone size: .
J gene: TRBJ1-2
CDR3 length: 15
V gene: TRBV5-1
D gene: TRBD1

CDR3 DNA: TGTGCCAGCAGTGAGTCCGGGGAGGGCGGGGAGCTGTTTTTT
CDR3 protein: CASSESGEGGELFF
clone size: .
J gene: TRBJ2-2
CDR3 length: 14
V gene: TRBV2
D gene: TRBD2

CDR3 DNA: TGTGCCAGCAGGTTTATGAGCTCCTACAATGAGCAGTTCTTC
CDR3 protein: CASRFMSSYNEQFF
clone size: .
J gene: TRBJ2-1
CDR3 length: 14
V gene: TRBV7-9
D gene: .

CDR3 DNA: TGCGCCAGCAGCCATTCTCACAGGGTGGACAATGAGCAGTTCTTC
CDR3 protein: CASSHSHRVDNEQFF
clone size: .
J gene: TRBJ2-1
CDR3 length: 15
V gene: TRBV4-3
D gene: .

CDR3 DNA: TGTGCCAGCAGTTTTAGGGCGGAGTCGAACAATGAGCAGTTCTTC
CDR3 protein: CASSFRAESNNEQFF
clone size: .
J gene: TRBJ2-1
CDR3 length: 15
V gene: TRBV6-5
D gene: .

CDR3 DNA: TGTGCCAGCAGCGCCGCCCTAGATGAAAAACTGTTTTTT
CDR3 protein: CASSAALDEKLFF
clone size: .
J gene: TRBJ1-4
CDR3 length: 13
V gene: TRBV9
D gene: .

CDR3 DNA: TGTGCCAGCAGTGAATACAGGGGGAGCGGGGAGCTGTTTTTT
CDR3 protein: CASSEYRGSGELFF
clone size: .
J gene: TRBJ2-2
CDR3 length: 14
V gene: TRBV25-1
D gene: TRBD1

CDR3 DNA: TGTGCCAGCAGTTTATCGAGCGGAGGATTTGACCCCCAGCATTTT
CDR3 protein: CASSLSSGGFDPQHF
clone size: .
J gene: TRBJ1-5
CDR3 length: 15
V gene: TRBV27
D gene: .

CDR3 DNA: TGTGCCAGCAGTGCGGACAGGGAATACACTGAAGCTTTCTTT
CDR3 protein: CASSADREYTEAFF
clone size: once
J gene: TRBJ1-1
CDR3 length: 14
V gene: TRBV2
D gene: TRBD1

CDR3 DNA: TGTGCCAGCCGGGACAGGGGGATAGGGTATGGCTACACCTTC
CDR3 protein: CASRDRGIGYGYTF
clone size: .
J gene: TRBJ1-2
CDR3 length: 14
V gene: TRBV6-1
D gene: TRBD1

CDR3 DNA: TGTGCCGCCGGGGCCGGTAACATTCAGTACTTC
CDR3 protein: CAAGAGNIQYF
clone size: .
J gene: TRBJ2-4
CDR3 length: 11
V gene: TRBV25-1
D gene: .

CDR3 DNA: TGTGCCAGCAGTTCCAGACTAGCGGGGGCCTACGAGCAGTACTTC
CDR3 protein: CASSSRLAGAYEQYF
clone size: once
J gene: TRBJ2-7
CDR3 length: 15
V gene: TRBV27
D gene: TRBD2

CDR3 DNA: TGCAGCGTTACAGGGGCTACTGGTTTCCCGCGCACAGATACGCAGTATTTT
CDR3 protein: CSVTGATGFPRTDTQYF
clone size: .
J gene: TRBJ2-3
CDR3 length: 17
V gene: TRBV29-1
D gene: TRBD1

CDR3 DNA: TGTGCCAGCAGCGTCGACAGAGGGCTAGCGGGAGTCACAGATACGCAGTATTTT
CDR3 protein: CASSVDRGLAGVTDTQYF
clone size: .
J gene: TRBJ2-3
CDR3 length: 18
V gene: TRBV9
D gene: TRBD2

CDR3 DNA: TGTGCCAGCAGTGAGGCGGGAGGGCCCGAGAATACGCAGTATTTT
CDR3 protein: CASSEAGGPENTQYF
clone size: .
J gene: TRBJ2-3
CDR3 length: 15
V gene: TRBV2
D gene: TRBD2

CDR3 DNA: TGCAGCGCTCTGTATAGCAATCAGCCCCAGCATTTT
CDR3 protein: CSALYSNQPQHF
clone size: once
J gene: TRBJ1-5
CDR3 length: 12
V gene: TRBV29-1
D gene: .

CDR3 DNA: TGTGCCAGCAGTTACTCGATTTCAGGGGACAACATTCAGTACTTC
CDR3 protein: CASSYSISGDNIQYF
clone size: .
J gene: TRBJ2-4
CDR3 length: 15
V gene: TRBV6-5
D gene: .

CDR3 DNA: TGTGCCAGCAGCTTAGTGGTCAACTACGAGCAGTACTTC
CDR3 protein: CASSLVVNYEQYF
clone size: .
J gene: TRBJ2-7
CDR3 length: 13
V gene: TRBV7-2
D gene: .

CDR3 DNA: TGCAGCGTTGTCTATCCCGACAACACCGGGGAGCTGTTTTTT
CDR3 protein: CSVVYPDNTGELFF
clone size: .
J gene: TRBJ2-2
CDR3 length: 14
V gene: TRBV29-1
D gene: .

CDR3 DNA: TGTGCCTGGAGTGTAGCGGGAGGCTCCTACGAGCAGTACTTC
CDR3 protein: CAWSVAGGSYEQYF
clone size: .
J gene: TRBJ2-7
CDR3 length: 14
V gene: TRBV30
D gene: TRBD2

CDR3 DNA: TGCGCCAGCAGCCAAACTGGCCAGTACGAGCAGTACTTC
CDR3 protein: CASSQTGQYEQYF
clone size: .
J gene: TRBJ2-7
CDR3 length: 13
V gene: TRBV4-1
D gene: .

CDR3 DNA: TGTGCCAGCAGCGTGGACGGATACTACAATGAGCAGTTCTTC
CDR3 protein: CASSVDGYYNEQFF
clone size: .
J gene: TRBJ2-1
CDR3 length: 14
V gene: TRBV9
D gene: .

CDR3 DNA: TGCGCCAGCAGCCCGCCAGGGACTTCCTACAATGAGCAGTTCTTC
CDR3 protein: CASSPPGTSYNEQFF
clone size: .
J gene: TRBJ2-1
CDR3 length: 15
V gene: TRBV4-1
D gene: .

CDR3 DNA: TGCGCCAGCAGCCAAGTGGAGGGGGGTTACAATGAGCAGTTCTTC
CDR3 protein: CASSQVEGGYNEQFF
clone size: .
J gene: TRBJ2-1
CDR3 length: 15
V gene: TRBV4-3
D gene: .